This T cell receptor beta chain emerged from a study of T cell changes during pregnancy in multiple sclerosis. Assay used: immunoSEQ multiplex PCR; TCRdb lists only in-frame clones, some missing. This repertoire shows tens of thousands of clones, about nine tenths found once; its top ten account for about 0.7%. From germline, CDR1 is MGHRA and CDR2 YSYEKL. The ends were cut back, 5 bases at V and 0 bases at J, with 11 bases in the middle. CDR3 size: 14 residues. The clonotype was recovered from a female donor in good health, enrolled as a control in a pregnancy study. The rearrangement uses TRBV4-1 and TRBJ2-7; D may be TRBD1 (6 bases). The sequencing here drew on peripheral blood, taken in the third trimester of pregnancy. The CDR3: CASSNRESSYEQYF. The DNA for the CDR3 is TGCGCCAGCAGCAACAGGGAAAGCTCCTACGAGCAGTACTTC.